In this sample, the clone carrying this TCR beta chain turned up a few times. As yet, its antigen is unknown. This entry belongs to a study of cytomegalovirus exposure and HLA in healthy donors. In the PCR, 60 Vbeta and 13 Jbeta primers were used. Data came from immunoSEQ multiplex PCR; TCRdb stores just in-frame clones and leaves some out. The sample holds about 150,000 clones; 55% to 75% are singletons and the top ten take approximately 6.5%. Trimming removed 2 bases from V and 0 bases from J; junction bases left unmatched: 8. Germline V gene sequence: CDR1 SGHAT, CDR2 FQNNGV. CDR3 size: 17 residues. Study conclusions and caveats: Reports indicate that TCR beta sequences accurately predicted the HLA-A and HLA-B alleles of most subjects. Roughly uniform depth of sequencing across donors was assumed in presence/absence analyses.

Source material: PBMCs. The J gene is TRBJ2-3, the V gene TRBV11-2; 7 nucleotides match TRBD2. The sequence derives from a woman aged 55-69 years in good health and CMV-seropositive. The CDR3 loop reads CASSLRLADSSTDTQYF. DNA of the CDR3: TGTGCCAGCAGCTTAAGACTAGCTGATTCTAGCACAGATACGCAGTATTTT. The whole variable domain, filled in from reference TRBV11-2 and TRBJ2-3, reads EAGVAQSPRYKIIEKRQSVAFWCNPISGHATLYWYQQILGQGPKLLIQFQNNGVVDDSQLPKDRFSAERLKGVDSTLKIQPAKLEDSAVYLCASSLRLADSSTDTQYFGPGTRLTVL.